This is a list of T cell receptor beta chains from one sample in a study of CD8+ T cells in alopecia areata. Here immunoSEQ multiplex PCR was the method, and the copy in TCRdb shows in-frame clones only, minus some. The repertoire holds 130,000 or so clones, with around 49% as singletons. The input for sequencing was CD8+ T cells sorted from blood, taken at week 0. These receptors were taken from a human donor with alopecia areata. CDR3s include the opening cysteine and the closing phenylalanine or tryptophan. The D gene is left open where the match is weak. Rows may omit the clone size; those that give it use once, few, many or a size class.

J: TRBJ2-1; V: TRBV5-1; D: TRBD2; size: NA; DNA: TGCGCCAGCAGCAGGGTAGCGGGGGTCCACAATGAGCAGTTCTTC; CDR3: CASSRVAGVHNEQFF
J: TRBJ1-2; V: TRBV27; D: TRBD1; size: few; DNA: TGTGCCAGCAGTATGGGACAGTTATATGGCTACACCTTC; CDR3: CASSMGQLYGYTF
J: TRBJ2-7; V: TRBV6-5; D: NA; size: few; DNA: TGTGCCTGCGGCCCAGGGTACGAGCAGTACTTC; CDR3: CACGPGYEQYF
J: TRBJ2-2; V: TRBV29-1; D: NA; size: NA; DNA: TGCAGCGTCCTCCGGGACGCGAACACCGGGGAGCTGTTTTTT; CDR3: CSVLRDANTGELFF
J: TRBJ2-5; V: TRBV13; D: NA; size: NA; DNA: TGTGCCAGCAGCTTCCGGACAGAAGAGACCCAGTACTTC; CDR3: CASSFRTEETQYF
J: TRBJ2-7; V: TRBV27; D: NA; size: few; DNA: TGTGCCAGCAAAAGTGACCCACCTTCAAGAGAGCAGTACTTC; CDR3: CASKSDPPSREQYF
J: TRBJ1-1; V: TRBV10-3; D: NA; size: many; DNA: TGTGCCATCAGATGGAACACTGAAGCTTTCTTT; CDR3: CAIRWNTEAFF
J: TRBJ2-2; V: TRBV30; D: TRBD1; size: NA; DNA: TGTGCCTGGAGTGTACTGCAGGGGGCAAATCCCACCGGGGAGCTGTTTTTT; CDR3: CAWSVLQGANPTGELFF
J: TRBJ2-1; V: TRBV7-6; D: NA; size: many; DNA: TGTGCCAGCAGCTTAGCGCGAGGTACAGGGCCCTACAATGAGCAGTTCTTC; CDR3: CASSLARGTGPYNEQFF
J: TRBJ1-2; V: TRBV4-1; D: NA; size: NA; DNA: TGCGCCAGCAGCCAAGACTTCGGGGTACGTGGCTACACCTTC; CDR3: CASSQDFGVRGYTF
J: TRBJ1-4; V: TRBV7-9; D: NA; size: NA; DNA: TGTGCCAGCAGCTTAGGGGGCGATGAAAAACTGTTTTTT; CDR3: CASSLGGDEKLFF
J: TRBJ2-7; V: TRBV9; D: TRBD1; size: once; DNA: TGTGCCAGCAGCGTAAGTTGGGACAGGGTCTACGAGCAGTACTTC; CDR3: CASSVSWDRVYEQYF
J: TRBJ2-7; V: TRBV27; D: NA; size: NA; DNA: TGTGCCAGCAGTTTGGGGCCTTCCTCCTCCTACGAGCAGTACTTC; CDR3: CASSLGPSSSYEQYF
J: TRBJ2-3; V: TRBV6-5; D: TRBD2; size: NA; DNA: TGTGCCAGCAGTTACCCCATAAGCGGGAACACAGATACGCAGTATTTT; CDR3: CASSYPISGNTDTQYF
J: TRBJ2-3; V: TRBV15; D: NA; size: few; DNA: TGTGCCACCAGCCACATAGGGCCCGCCAGCACAGATACGCAGTATTTT; CDR3: CATSHIGPASTDTQYF
J: TRBJ1-5; V: TRBV30; D: NA; size: NA; DNA: TGTGCCTGGAGCACGGAGGGTCAGCCCCAGCATTTT; CDR3: CAWSTEGQPQHF
J: TRBJ1-2; V: TRBV4-3; D: TRBD1; size: few; DNA: TGCGCCAGCAGCCAGGAACAGGGGGACTTGGACTATGGCTACACCTTC; CDR3: CASSQEQGDLDYGYTF